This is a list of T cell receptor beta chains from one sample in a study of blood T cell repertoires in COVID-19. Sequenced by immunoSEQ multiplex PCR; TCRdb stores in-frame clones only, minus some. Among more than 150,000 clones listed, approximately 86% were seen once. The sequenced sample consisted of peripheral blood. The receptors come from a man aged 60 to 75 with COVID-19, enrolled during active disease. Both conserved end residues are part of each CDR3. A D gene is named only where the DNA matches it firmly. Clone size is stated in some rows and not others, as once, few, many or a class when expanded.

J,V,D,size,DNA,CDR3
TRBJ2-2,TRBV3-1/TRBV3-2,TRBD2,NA,TGTGCCAGCAGCACTAGCGAGAGCACCGGGGAGCTGTTTTTT,CASSTSESTGELFF
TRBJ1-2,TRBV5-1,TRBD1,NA,TGCGCCAGCAGCTTGTCAGGGGGCGAAGGCTACACCTTC,CASSLSGGEGYTF
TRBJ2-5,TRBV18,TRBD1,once,TGTGCCAGCTCACCACAGGGGGCAGGGGAGACCCAGTACTTC,CASSPQGAGETQYF
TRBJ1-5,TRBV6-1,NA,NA,TGTGCCAGCAGTGAAGGACAGGCAAATCAGCCCCAGCATTTT,CASSEGQANQPQHF
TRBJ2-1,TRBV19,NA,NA,TGTGCCAGTAGTATTGACGGGGGGCCTCCCTACAATGAGCAGTTCTTC,CASSIDGGPPYNEQFF
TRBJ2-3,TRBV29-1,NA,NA,TGCAGCCTCAGGGATACGCAGTATTTT,CSLRDTQYF
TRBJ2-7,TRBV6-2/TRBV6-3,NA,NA,TGTGCCAGCAGCCAGCGGACAGACCTCTACGAGCAGTACTTC,CASSQRTDLYEQYF
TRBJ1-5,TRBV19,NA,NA,TGTGCCAGTAGTCCCACCCCCGCCGGGGGCAATCAGCCCCAGCATTTT,CASSPTPAGGNQPQHF
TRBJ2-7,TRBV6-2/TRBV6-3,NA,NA,TGTGCCAGCAGTTCCCTTTTGAGCTACGAGCAGTACTTC,CASSSLLSYEQYF
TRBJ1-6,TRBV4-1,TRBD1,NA,TGCGCCAGCAGCCAGCTGACAGGGGGCGATTCACCCCTCCACTTT,CASSQLTGGDSPLHF